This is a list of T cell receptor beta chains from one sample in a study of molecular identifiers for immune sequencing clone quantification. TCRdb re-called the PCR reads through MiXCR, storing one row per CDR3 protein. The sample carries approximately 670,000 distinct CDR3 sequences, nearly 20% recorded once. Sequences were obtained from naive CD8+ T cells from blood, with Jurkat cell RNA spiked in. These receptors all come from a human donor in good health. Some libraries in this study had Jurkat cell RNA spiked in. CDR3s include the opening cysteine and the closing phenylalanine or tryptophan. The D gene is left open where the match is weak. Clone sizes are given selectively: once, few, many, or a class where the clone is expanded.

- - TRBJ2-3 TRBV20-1 TGCAGTGCTCCAACCCAGGGCGGAGGCACAGATACGCAGTATTTT CSAPTQGGGTDTQYF
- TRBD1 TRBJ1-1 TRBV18 TGTGCCAGCTCACCATGGCCGGGACAGCTAAATGAAGCTTTCTTT CASSPWPGQLNEAFF
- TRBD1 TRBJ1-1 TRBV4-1 TGCGCCAGCAGCCAGAGCTTATCGACAGGGTTGGACACTGAAGCTCTCTTT CASSQSLSTGLDTEALF
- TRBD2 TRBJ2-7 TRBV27 TGTGCCAGCAGTTTTTCTCTAGCGGGAGCCTCCTACGAGCAGTACTTC CASSFSLAGASYEQYF
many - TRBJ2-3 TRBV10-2 TGCGCCAGCAGTGAGGTGCCTATAAGCACAGATACGCAGTATTTT CASSEVPISTDTQYF
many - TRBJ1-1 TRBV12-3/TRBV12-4 TGTGCCAGCAGAGGGGGGCTGCCTGAAGCTTTCTTT CASRGGLPEAFF
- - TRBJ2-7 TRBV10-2 TGCGCCAGCAGCACGATCCTCCGCTACTACGAGCAGTACTTC CASSTILRYYEQYF
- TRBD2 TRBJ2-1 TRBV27 TGTGCCAGCAGCTCTAGCGGCTACAATGAGCAGTTCTTC CASSSSGYNEQFF
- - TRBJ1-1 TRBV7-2 TGTGCCAGCACCGGGGGGGGGGCAAGAGTGAACACTGAAGCTTTCTTT CASTGGGARVNTEAFF
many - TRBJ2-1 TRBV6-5 TGTGCCAGCAGTTTCGGGCAGGGCTACAATGAGCAGTTCTTC CASSFGQGYNEQFF
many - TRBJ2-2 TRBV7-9 TGTGCCAGCAGCTTAGGATTCGGGAACACCGGGGAGCTGTTTTTT CASSLGFGNTGELFF
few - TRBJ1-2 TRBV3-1 TGTGCCAGCAGCCCCGAGGGCAGAGTAATGAACTATGGCTACACCTTC CASSPEGRVMNYGYTF
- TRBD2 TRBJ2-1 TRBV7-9 TGTGCCAGCAGCTTATCTAGCGGGAGGGCCCCCTCTGCCTACAATGAGCAGTTCTTC CASSLSSGRAPSAYNEQFF
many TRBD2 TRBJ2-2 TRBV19 TGTGCCAGTAGTCTGGGGGGGACCACCGGGGAGCTGTTTTTT CASSLGGTTGELFF
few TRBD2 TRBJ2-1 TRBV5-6 TGTGCCAGCAGCTTGGGTTGGCGGGGGGACTCCTACAATGAGCAGTTCTTC CASSLGWRGDSYNEQFF
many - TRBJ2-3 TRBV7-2 TGTGCCAGCAGCACGATCCCAGGGGGGAGTTTCACAGATACGCAGTATTTT CASSTIPGGSFTDTQYF
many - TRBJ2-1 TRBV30 TGTGCCTGGAGGCCCGAGAACAATGAGCAGTTCTTC CAWRPENNEQFF
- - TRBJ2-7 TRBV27 TGTGCCAGCAGTTTGAAGGGGAACTCCTACGAGCAGTACTTC CASSLKGNSYEQYF
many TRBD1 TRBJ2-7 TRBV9 TGTGCCAGCAGCGCGTGGGACAGTGTGGAGCAGTACTTC CASSAWDSVEQYF
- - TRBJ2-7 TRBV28 TGTACCAGCAGTTCCCCCGGGGAGAACGAGCAGTACTTC CTSSSPGENEQYF
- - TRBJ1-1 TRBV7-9 TGTGCCGGCAGCTTAGGTCAGAACACTGAAGCTTTCTTT CAGSLGQNTEAFF
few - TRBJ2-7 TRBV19 TGTGCCAGTAGTTCGCCGGGGACGAGGTCCTACGAGCAGTACTTC CASSSPGTRSYEQYF
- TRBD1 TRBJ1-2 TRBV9 TGTGCCAGCAGCGTCACAGGGGGCATTAACTATGGCTACACCTTC CASSVTGGINYGYTF
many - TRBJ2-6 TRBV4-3 TGCGCCAGCAGCCCTAACCCTGGGGCCAACGTCCTGACTTTC CASSPNPGANVLTF
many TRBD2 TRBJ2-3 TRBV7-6 TGTGCCAGCAGCTCCGGACTAGCGGGGGTGCGGGATACGCAGTATTTT CASSSGLAGVRDTQYF
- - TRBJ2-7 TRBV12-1 TGTGCCAGCAGCAATCACCGGGACGGCCCCTGCGAGCAGTACTTC CASSNHRDGPCEQYF
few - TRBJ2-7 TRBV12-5 TGTGCTAGTGCCCCGAGAACGGGGGGCTCCTCCTACGAGCAGTACTTC CASAPRTGGSSYEQYF
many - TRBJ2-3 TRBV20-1 TGCAGTGCTGTGGACAGAAGCACAGATACGCAGTATTTT CSAVDRSTDTQYF
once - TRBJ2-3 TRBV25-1 TGTGCCGGCAGTTTAGGCGGAAACACAGATACGCAGTATTTT CAGSLGGNTDTQYF
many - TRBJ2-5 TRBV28 TGTGCCAGCAGTTTAAGGACTCTGAAGACCCAGTACTTC CASSLRTLKTQYF
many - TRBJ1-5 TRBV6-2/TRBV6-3 TGTGCCAGCGGGTCCCTGAGGGACAATCAGCCCCAGCATTTT CASGSLRDNQPQHF